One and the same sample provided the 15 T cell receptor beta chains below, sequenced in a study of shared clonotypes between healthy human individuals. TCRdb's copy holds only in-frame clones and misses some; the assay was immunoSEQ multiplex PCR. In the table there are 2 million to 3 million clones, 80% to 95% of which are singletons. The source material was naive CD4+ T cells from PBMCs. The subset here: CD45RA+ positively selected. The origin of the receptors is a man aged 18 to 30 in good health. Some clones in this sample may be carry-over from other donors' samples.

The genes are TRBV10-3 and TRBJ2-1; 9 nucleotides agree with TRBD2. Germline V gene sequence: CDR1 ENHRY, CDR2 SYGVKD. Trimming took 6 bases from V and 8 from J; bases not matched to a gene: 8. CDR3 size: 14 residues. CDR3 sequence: CAISGGGRADEQFF. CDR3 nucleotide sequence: TGTGCCATCAGCGGTGGCGGGAGGGCCGATGAGCAGTTCTTC.

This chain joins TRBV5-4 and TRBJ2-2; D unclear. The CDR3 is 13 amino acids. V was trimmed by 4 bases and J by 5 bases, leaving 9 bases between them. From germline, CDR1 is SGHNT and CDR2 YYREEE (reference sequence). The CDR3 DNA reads TGTGCCAGCAGCCCGTGGGGTACCGGGGAGCTGTTTTTT. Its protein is CASSPWGTGELFF.

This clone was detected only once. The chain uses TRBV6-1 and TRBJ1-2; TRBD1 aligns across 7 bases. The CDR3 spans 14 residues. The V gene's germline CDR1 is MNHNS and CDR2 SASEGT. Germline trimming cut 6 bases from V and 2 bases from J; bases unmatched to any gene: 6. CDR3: CASRLGQPNYGYTF. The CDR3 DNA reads TGTGCCAGCAGGCTGGGACAGCCCAACTATGGCTACACCTTC.

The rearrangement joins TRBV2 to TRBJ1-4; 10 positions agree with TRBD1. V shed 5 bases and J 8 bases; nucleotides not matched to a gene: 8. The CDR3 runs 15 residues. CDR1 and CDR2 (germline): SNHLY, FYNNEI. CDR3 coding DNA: TGTGCCAGCAGTTCTAGGACAGGGGGAAGCGAAAAACTGTTTTTT. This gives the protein CASSSRTGGSEKLFF.

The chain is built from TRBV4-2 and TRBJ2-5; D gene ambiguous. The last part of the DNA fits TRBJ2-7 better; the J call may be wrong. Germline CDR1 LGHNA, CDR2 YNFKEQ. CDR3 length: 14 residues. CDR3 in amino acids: CASSQLAREYEQYF. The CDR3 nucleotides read TGTGCCAGCAGCCAATTAGCTAGGGAATACGAGCAGTACTTC.

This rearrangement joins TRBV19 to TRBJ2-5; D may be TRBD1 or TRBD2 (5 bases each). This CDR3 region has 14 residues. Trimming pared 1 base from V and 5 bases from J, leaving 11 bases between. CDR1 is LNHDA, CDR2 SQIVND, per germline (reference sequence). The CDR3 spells CASSIGGSWETQYF. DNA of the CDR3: TGTGCCAGTAGTATAGGGGGGTCCTGGGAGACCCAGTACTTC.

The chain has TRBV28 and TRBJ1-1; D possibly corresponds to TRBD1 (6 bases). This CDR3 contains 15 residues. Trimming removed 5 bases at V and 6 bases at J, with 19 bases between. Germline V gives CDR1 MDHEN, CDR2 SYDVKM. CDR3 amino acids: CASSVMPRGVSEAFF. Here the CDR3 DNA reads TGTGCCAGCAGTGTGATGCCTAGGGGGGTCTCTGAAGCTTTCTTT.

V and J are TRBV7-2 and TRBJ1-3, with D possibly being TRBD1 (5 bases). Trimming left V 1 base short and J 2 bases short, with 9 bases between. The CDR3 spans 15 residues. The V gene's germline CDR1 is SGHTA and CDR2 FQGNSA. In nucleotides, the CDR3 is TGTGCCAGCAGCTTAGGTTCCAGGGCTGGAAACACCATATATTTT. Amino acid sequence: CASSLGSRAGNTIYF.

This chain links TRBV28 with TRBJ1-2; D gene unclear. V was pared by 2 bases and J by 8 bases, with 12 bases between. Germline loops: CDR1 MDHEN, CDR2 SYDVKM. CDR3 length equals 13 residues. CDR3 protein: CASSLPQSTGYTF. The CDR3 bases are TGTGCCAGCAGTTTACCCCAAAGTACGGGCTACACCTTC.

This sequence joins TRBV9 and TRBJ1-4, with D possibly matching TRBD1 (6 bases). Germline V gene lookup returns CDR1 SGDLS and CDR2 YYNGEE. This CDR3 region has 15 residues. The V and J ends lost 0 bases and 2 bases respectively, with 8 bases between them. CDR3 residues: CASSVDQGTNEKLFF. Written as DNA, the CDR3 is TGTGCCAGCAGCGTAGATCAGGGGACTAATGAAAAACTGTTTTTT.

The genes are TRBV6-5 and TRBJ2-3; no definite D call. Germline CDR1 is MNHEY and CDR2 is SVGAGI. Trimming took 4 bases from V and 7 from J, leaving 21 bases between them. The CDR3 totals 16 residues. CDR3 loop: CASSSRTDPHPYTQYF. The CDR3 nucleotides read TGTGCCAGCAGTTCCCGGACCGATCCGCACCCGTATACGCAGTATTTT.

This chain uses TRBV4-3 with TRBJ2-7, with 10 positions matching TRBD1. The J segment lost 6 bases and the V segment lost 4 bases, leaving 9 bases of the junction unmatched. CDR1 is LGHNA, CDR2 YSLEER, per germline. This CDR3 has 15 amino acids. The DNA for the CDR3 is TGCGCCAGCAGCCGCGTTTGGACAGGGGGGATCGAGCAGTACTTC. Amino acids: CASSRVWTGGIEQYF.

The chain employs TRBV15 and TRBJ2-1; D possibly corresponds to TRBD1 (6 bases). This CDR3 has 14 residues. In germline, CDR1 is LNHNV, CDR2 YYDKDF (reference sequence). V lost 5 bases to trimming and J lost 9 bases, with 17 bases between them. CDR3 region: CATSRITTGREQFF. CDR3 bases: TGTGCCACCAGCCGAATAACGACAGGTCGTGAGCAGTTCTTC.

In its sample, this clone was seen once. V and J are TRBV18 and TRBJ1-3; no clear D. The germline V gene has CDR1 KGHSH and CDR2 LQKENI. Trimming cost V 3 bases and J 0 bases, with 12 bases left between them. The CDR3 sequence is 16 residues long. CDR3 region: CASSPLEGSSGNTIYF. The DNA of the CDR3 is TGTGCCAGCTCACCCCTGGAGGGATCCTCTGGAAACACCATATATTTT.

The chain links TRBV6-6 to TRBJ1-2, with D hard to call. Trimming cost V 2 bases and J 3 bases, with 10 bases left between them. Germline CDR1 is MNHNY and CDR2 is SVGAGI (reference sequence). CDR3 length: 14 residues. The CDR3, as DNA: TGTGCCAGCAGTTACGGGCAGCAAGACTATGGCTACACCTTC. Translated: CASSYGQQDYGYTF.